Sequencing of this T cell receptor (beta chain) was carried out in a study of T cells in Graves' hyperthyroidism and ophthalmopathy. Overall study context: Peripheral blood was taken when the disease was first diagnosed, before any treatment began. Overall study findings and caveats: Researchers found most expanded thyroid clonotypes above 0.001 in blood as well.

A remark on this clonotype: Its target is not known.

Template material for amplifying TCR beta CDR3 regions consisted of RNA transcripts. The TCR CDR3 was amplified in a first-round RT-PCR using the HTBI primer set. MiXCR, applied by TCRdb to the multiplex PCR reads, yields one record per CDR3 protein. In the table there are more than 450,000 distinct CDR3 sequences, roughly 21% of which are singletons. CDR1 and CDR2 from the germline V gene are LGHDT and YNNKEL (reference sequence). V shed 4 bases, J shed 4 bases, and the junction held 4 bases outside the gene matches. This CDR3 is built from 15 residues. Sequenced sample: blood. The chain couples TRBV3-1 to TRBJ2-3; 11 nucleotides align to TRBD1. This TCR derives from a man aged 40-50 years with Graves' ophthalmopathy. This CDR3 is CASSPGDRGADTQYF. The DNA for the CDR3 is TGTGCCAGCAGCCCAGGGGACAGGGGGGCAGATACGCAGTATTTT.